The entry below describes one T cell receptor beta chain. The source of the sample is a study of Tregs in tolerant kidney transplant recipients. The CDR3 covers 13 residues. Trimming cost V 5 bases and J 3 bases, with 10 bases left between them. Germline V gene data show CDR1 as SEHNR and CDR2 as FQNEAQ (reference sequence). Method: immunoSEQ multiplex PCR; TCRdb's copy keeps in-frame clones and lacks some. The profile shows about 240,000 clones, roughly four fifths of them singletons. Source material: CD4+ T cells from blood. The rearrangement links TRBV7-9 to TRBJ1-1; no clear D gene. The TCR sequence derives from a human donor in good health. The CDR3 nucleotides are TGTGCCAGCAGCATCGAAGGGTACACTGAAGCTTTCTTT. This gives the protein CASSIEGYTEAFF. Full variable domain (outside the CDR3, taken from reference TRBV7-9 and TRBJ1-1): DTGVSQNPRHKITKRGQNVTFRCDPISEHNRLYWYRQTLGQGPEFLTYFQNEAQLEKSRLLSDRFSAERPKGSFSTLEIQRTEQGDSAMYLCASSIEGYTEAFFGQGTRLTVV.